This T cell receptor (beta chain) was obtained from a study of blood T cell repertoires in COVID-19. In the study overall: Collection of acute and convalescent COVID-19 samples took place in the United States, Italy and Spain. Sample material is recorded as cDNA or gDNA derived from T cells, B-cell-depleted T cells, or PBMCs.

The CDR3 consists of 17 residues. V lost 3 bases and J lost 0; bases outside the gene matches: 6. Germline CDR1 KGHSH, CDR2 LQKENI. Sequencing used immunoSEQ multiplex PCR; TCRdb keeps in-frame clones, though not all of them. The sample lists around 300,000 clones; around 86% were seen once. This clone was observed once. Sequenced input: peripheral blood. This receptor was identified in a woman in her thirties or forties who had recovered from COVID-19. This rearrangement joins TRBV18 to TRBJ1-1; 11 nucleotides match TRBD1. Here the CDR3 DNA reads TGTGCCAGCTCACCTCGGACAGGGGGCCGTGTGAACACTGAAGCTTTCTTT. Amino acid sequence: CASSPRTGGRVNTEAFF.